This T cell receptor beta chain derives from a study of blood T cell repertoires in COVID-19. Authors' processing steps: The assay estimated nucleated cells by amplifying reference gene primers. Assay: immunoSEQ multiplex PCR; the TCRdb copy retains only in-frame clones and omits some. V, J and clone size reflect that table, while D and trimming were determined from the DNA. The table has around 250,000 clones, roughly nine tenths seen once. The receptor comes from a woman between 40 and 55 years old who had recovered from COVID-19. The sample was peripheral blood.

CDR3 bases: TGCGCCAGCAGCCAAGAACGGACAGGGGGCCTCGTTCTGAAATATGGCTACACCTTC. Protein: CASSQERTGGLVLKYGYTF. The chain links TRBV4-1 to TRBJ1-2, with TRBD1 matching over 11 bases. The trim removed 0 bases at V and 5 bases at J, leaving 14 bases unmatched. The CDR3 totals 19 residues. CDR1 and CDR2 (germline): MGHRA, YSYEKL.